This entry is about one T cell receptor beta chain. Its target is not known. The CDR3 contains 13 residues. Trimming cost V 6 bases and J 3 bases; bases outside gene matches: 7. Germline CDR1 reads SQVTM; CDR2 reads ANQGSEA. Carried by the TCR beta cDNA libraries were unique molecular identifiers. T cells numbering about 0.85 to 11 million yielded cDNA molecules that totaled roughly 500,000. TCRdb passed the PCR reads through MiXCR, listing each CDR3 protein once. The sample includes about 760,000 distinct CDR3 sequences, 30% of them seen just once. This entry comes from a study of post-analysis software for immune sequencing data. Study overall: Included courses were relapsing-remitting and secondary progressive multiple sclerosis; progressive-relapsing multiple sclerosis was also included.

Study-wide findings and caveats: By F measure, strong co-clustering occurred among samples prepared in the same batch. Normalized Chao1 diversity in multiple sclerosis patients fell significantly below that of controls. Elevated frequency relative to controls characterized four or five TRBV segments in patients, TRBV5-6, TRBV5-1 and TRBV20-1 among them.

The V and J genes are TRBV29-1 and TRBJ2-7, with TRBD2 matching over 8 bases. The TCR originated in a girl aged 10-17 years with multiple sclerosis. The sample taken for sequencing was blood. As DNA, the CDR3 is TGCAGCGTCGCTATCACTAGCGGCTACGAGCAGTACTTC. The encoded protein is CSVAITSGYEQYF.